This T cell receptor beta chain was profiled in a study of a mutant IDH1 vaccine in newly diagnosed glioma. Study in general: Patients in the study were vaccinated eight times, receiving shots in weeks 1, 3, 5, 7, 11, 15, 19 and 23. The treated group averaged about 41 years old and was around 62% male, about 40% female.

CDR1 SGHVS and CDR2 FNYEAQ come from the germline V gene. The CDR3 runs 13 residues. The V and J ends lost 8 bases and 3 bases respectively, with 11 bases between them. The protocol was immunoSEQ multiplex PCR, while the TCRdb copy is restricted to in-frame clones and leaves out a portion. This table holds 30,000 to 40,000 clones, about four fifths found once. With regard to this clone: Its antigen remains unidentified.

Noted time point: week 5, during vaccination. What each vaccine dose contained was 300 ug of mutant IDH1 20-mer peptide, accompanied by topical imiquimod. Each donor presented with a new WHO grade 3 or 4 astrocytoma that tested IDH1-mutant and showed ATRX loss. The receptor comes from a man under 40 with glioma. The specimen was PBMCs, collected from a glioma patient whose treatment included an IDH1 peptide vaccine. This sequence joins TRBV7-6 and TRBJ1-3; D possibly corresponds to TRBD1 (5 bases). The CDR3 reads CASQWGGGNTIYF. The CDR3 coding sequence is TGTGCCAGCCAGTGGGGGGGTGGAAACACCATATATTTT.